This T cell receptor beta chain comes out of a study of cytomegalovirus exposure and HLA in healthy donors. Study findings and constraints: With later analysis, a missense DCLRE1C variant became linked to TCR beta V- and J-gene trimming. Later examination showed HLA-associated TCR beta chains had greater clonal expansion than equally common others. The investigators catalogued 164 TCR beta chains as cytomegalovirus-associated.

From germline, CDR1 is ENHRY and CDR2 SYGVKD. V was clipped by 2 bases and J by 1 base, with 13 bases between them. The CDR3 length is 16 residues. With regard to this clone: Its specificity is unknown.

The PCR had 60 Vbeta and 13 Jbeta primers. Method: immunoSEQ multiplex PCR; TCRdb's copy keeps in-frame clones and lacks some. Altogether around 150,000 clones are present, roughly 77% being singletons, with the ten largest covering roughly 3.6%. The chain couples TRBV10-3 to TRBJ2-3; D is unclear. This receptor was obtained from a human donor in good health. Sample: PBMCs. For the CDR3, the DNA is TGTGCCATCAGTGAGCGTGGTGTAGTCGGCACAGATACGCAGTATTTT. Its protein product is CAISERGVVGTDTQYF.